The 9 T cell receptor beta chains below all came from one sample that was sequenced in a study of cytomegalovirus exposure and HLA in healthy donors (TCRdb year 2017). Library generation was performed with the immunoSEQ multiplex PCR assay. For the multiplex PCR, a mixture combining 60 forward primers for TCR Vbeta segments and 13 reverse primers for TCR Jbeta segments was used. Imported from immuneACCESS, the table was reduced by TCRdb to in-frame sequences with V and J called. These copies leave out some clones; in studies compared against another copy, an unresolved V gene accounts for under half, and the cause of the remainder is not known. The sample records 160,000 or so clones, 84% of which are singletons. Of the sample, around 0.98% is held by the ten largest clones. The material sequenced was PBMCs. The receptors originated from a man aged 25 to 40 in good health and CMV-seronegative.

The genes are TRBV10-1 and TRBJ2-2; 11 positions agree with TRBD2. V lost 3 bases and J lost 3; bases outside the gene matches: 3. This CDR3 comprises 16 residues. CDR1 and CDR2 (germline): WNHNN, SYGVQD (reference sequence). As DNA, the CDR3 is TGCGCCAGCAGTGAAAGTAGCGGGGGGGACACCGGGGAGCTGTTTTTT. It codes for CASSESSGGDTGELFF.

The gene calls are TRBV9 and TRBJ2-2; 9 bases agree with TRBD1. There are 16 residues in the CDR3. Looked up from germline, CDR1 is SGDLS and CDR2 is YYNGEE. Trimming cost V 6 bases and J 3 bases; bases outside gene matches: 9. DNA for the CDR3: TGTGCCAGCAACACACTCACAGGGGGCTACACCGGGGAGCTGTTTTTT. Translated: CASNTLTGGYTGELFF.

This chain joins TRBV4-3 and TRBJ2-7; TRBD2 matches at 11 bases. The CDR3 is 15 amino acids. Per germline, CDR1 LGHNA and CDR2 YSLEER. Trimming took 0 bases from V and 4 from J; bases not matched to a gene: 2. CDR3 DNA sequence: TGCGCCAGCAGCCAAGACCTAGCGGGAGGTTACGAGCAGTACTTC. Protein product: CASSQDLAGGYEQYF.

The chain employs TRBV19 and TRBJ1-4, with TRBD1 matching over 9 bases. J was trimmed by 4 bases and V by 7 bases; bases with no gene match: 7. Looked up from germline, CDR1 is LNHDA and CDR2 is SQIVND (reference sequence). The CDR3 totals 15 residues. In nucleotides, the CDR3 is TGTGCCAGTAATCGGCCGGGACAGGGTAATGAAAAACTGTTTTTT. Translating it yields CASNRPGQGNEKLFF.

V gene TRBV27 combines with J gene TRBJ2-7; D possibly corresponds to TRBD2 (5 bases). Germline CDR1 is MNHEY and CDR2 is SMNVEV (reference sequence). V lost 3 bases and J 7 bases, leaving 16 bases between the germline ends. The CDR3 sequence is 14 residues long. CDR3 nucleotide sequence: TGTGCCAGCAGTTTGCGGGCCCTTATGGGGGAGCAGTACTTC. Amino acids: CASSLRALMGEQYF.

The sample holds one count of this clone. Here the CDR3 reads CASSPRASGRAETQYF. The CDR3, as DNA: TGTGCCAGCAGCCCAAGGGCTAGCGGGAGGGCCGAGACCCAGTACTTC. V and J are TRBV7-3 and TRBJ2-5; 12 bases line up with TRBD2. With V trimmed by 5 bases and J by 5 bases, 9 bases remained unmatched. The CDR3 consists of 16 residues. The germline gives CDR1 SGHTA, CDR2 FQGTGA.

This clone was detected only once. The CDR3 region is CASSRSSGKETQYF. In DNA, the CDR3 is TGCGCCAGCAGCCGGAGTAGCGGAAAAGAGACCCAGTACTTC. V is TRBV5-1 and J is TRBJ2-5, with D possibly matching TRBD2 (6 bases). V was shortened by 4 bases and J by 3 bases, with 13 bases between the two germline ends. Germline CDR1 reads SGHRS; CDR2 reads YFSETQ. The CDR3 runs 14 residues.

CDR3 residues: CASSIVGAGGRYEQYF. In DNA form, the CDR3 reads TGTGCCAGTAGTATAGTGGGGGCAGGGGGCAGGTACGAGCAGTACTTC. The chain carries TRBV19 and TRBJ2-7; TRBD1 agrees at 8 bases. Germline V lookup: CDR1 LNHDA, CDR2 SQIVND (reference sequence). This CDR3 region has 16 residues. The V and J ends lost 1 base and 4 bases, in that order; junction bases with no gene match: 9.

The chain is built from TRBV7-2 and TRBJ1-1; the D gene is possibly TRBD1 (6 bases). Trimming stripped 3 bases from V and 6 bases from J, with 8 bases between. Germline lookup yields CDR1 SGHTA and CDR2 FQGNSA. The CDR3 has 12 amino acids. Here the CDR3 reads CASSFRGPEAFF. The DNA for the CDR3 is TGTGCCAGCAGCTTCAGGGGCCCTGAAGCTTTCTTT.